This T cell receptor (beta chain) was documented in a study of post-analysis software for immune sequencing data. The overall study: Multiple sclerosis in the patients followed relapsing-remitting, secondary progressive and progressive-relapsing courses. Study-level points and caveats: Samples prepared in the same batch strongly co-clustered by F measure. Significantly decreased normalized Chao1 diversity was recorded for multiple sclerosis patients relative to controls. Among five TRBV segments more frequent in patients than controls were TRBV5-6, TRBV5-1 and TRBV20-1.

In germline, CDR1 is MNHEY, CDR2 SMNVEV (reference sequence). CDR3 length: 13 amino acids. Between the trimmed V and J ends, which lost 8 bases and 2 bases, there was a span of 13 bases. This clonotype was found a few times. Its target is unknown. Prepared TCR beta cDNA libraries contained unique molecular identifiers. TCRdb used MiXCR to reprocess the PCR reads, holding one entry per CDR3 protein. This table has 740,000 or so distinct CDR3 sequences, 53% appearing once. Material for sequencing was blood. This receptor was obtained from a girl between 10 and 17 years old with multiple sclerosis. This rearrangement joins TRBV27 to TRBJ2-7; D gene ambiguous. Here the CDR3 reads CASARATTYEQYF. CDR3 coding DNA: TGTGCCAGCGCCCGGGCGACCACCTACGAGCAGTACTTC.